The 3 T cell receptor beta chains listed next were all sequenced from one sample in a study of tumour-infiltrating T cells in Burkitt lymphoma. Repertoires were generated with immunoSEQ multiplex PCR, while TCRdb's copy carries only in-frame clones and drops some. The sample lists 3,800 or so clones, 13% to 15% seen once, with less than 25% in the top ten. The sample consisted of tumor tissue. Receptor source: a human donor with Burkitt lymphoma.

Only a few counts were recorded for this clone. The V and J genes are TRBV14 and TRBJ2-7; the match to TRBD2 covers 7 bases. Germline CDR1 and CDR2: SGHDN and FVKESK. This CDR3 has 16 residues. V shed 1 base, J shed 0 bases, and the junction held 6 bases outside the gene matches. The CDR3 nucleotides are TGTGCCAGCAGCCAAGTGAGCGGGGTATCCTCCTACGAGCAGTACTTC. Residues: CASSQVSGVSSYEQYF.

The rearrangement links TRBV5-6 to TRBJ1-2; D is undetermined. CDR3 length: 12 residues. Germline CDR1 and CDR2: SGHDT and YYEEEE. V dropped 4 bases and J dropped 4 bases, with 8 bases sitting between them. The DNA for the CDR3 is TGTGCCAGCAGCCTAATCACCTATGGCTACACCTTC. Its protein is CASSLITYGYTF.

Of note for this clone: One end of the junction varies from germline; a read error may be responsible. The chain couples TRBV20-1 to TRBJ2-7, with 8 bases matching TRBD2. CDR3 length: 10 residues. CDR1 DFQATT and CDR2 SNEGSKA come from the germline V gene (reference sequence). CDR3 sequence: CSALERGLIF. The CDR3 nucleotides read TGCAGTGCCTTAGAGCGGGGGTTGATCTTC.